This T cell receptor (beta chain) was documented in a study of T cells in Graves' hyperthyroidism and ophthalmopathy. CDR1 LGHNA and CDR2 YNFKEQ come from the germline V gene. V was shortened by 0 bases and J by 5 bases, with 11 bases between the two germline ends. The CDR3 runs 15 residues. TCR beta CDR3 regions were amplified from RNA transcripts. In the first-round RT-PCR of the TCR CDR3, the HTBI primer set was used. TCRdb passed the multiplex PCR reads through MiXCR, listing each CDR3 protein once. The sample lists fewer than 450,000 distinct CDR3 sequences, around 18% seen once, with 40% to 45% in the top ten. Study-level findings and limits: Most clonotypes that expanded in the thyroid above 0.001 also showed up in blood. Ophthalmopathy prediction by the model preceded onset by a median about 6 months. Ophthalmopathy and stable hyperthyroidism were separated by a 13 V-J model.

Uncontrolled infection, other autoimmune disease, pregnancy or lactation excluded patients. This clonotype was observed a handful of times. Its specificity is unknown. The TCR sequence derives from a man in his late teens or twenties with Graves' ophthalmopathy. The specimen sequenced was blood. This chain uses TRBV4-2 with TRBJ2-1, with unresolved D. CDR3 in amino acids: CASSQEPGANNEQFF. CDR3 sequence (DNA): TGTGCCAGCAGCCAAGAACCGGGTGCTAACAATGAGCAGTTCTTC.